Each of the 15 T cell receptor beta chains below was sequenced from the same sample in a study of blood T cell repertoires in COVID-19. The table came from immunoSEQ multiplex PCR; TCRdb's copy has only in-frame clones and leaves some out. The sample yields 310,000 or so clones, 85% to 90% seen once. The sample consisted of peripheral blood. All receptors come from a man in his 70s with acute or convalescent COVID-19.

This clone has just one count. The rearrangement uses TRBV6-5 and TRBJ2-7, with 7 nucleotides matching TRBD1. Trimming took 7 bases from V and 5 from J; bases not matched to a gene: 5. Germline V CDR1 and CDR2: MNHEY, SVGAGI. This CDR3 has 12 amino acids. CDR3 sequence: CASIRTGDEQYF. The CDR3 DNA sequence: TGTGCCAGCATTAGGACAGGAGACGAGCAGTACTTC.

In its sample, this clone was seen once. This chain uses TRBV28 with TRBJ1-4, with 8 bases fitting TRBD1. Germline CDR1 reads MDHEN; CDR2 reads SYDVKM. With V trimmed by 1 base and J by 8 bases, 6 bases remained unmatched. This CDR3 contains 15 residues. The CDR3 bases are TGTGCCAGCAGTTTATCAGGACAGGGCGGAGAAAAACTGTTTTTT. This translates into CASSLSGQGGEKLFF.

Points on this clone: This sample includes further DNA sequences coding for the same CDR3. CDR3 region: CASSPGGSNQPQHF. Written as DNA, the CDR3 is TGTGCCAGCAGTCCAGGGGGGAGCAATCAGCCCCAGCATTTT. The V gene is TRBV28, the J gene TRBJ1-5; TRBD1 matches 7 bases. The V segment lost 5 bases and the J segment 1 base; nucleotides outside the gene matches: 2. Germline V CDR1 and CDR2: MDHEN, SYDVKM. The CDR3 consists of 14 residues.

The chain is built from TRBV7-2 and TRBJ2-7, with a possible D match to TRBD1 (6 bases). The CDR3 length is 14 residues. V was pared by 1 base and J by 2 bases, with 9 bases between. Germline V lookup: CDR1 SGHTA, CDR2 FQGNSA. In DNA form, the CDR3 reads TGTGCCAGCAGCTTAGGCCCAGGGGCCTACGAGCAGTACTTC. Protein: CASSLGPGAYEQYF.

The J gene is TRBJ2-1, the V gene TRBV28; 10 bases agree with TRBD2. Losses at the gene ends were 6 bases for V and 2 bases for J; bases not matched to a gene: 10. The germline V gene encodes CDR1 MDHEN and CDR2 SYDVKM. The length of the CDR3 is 17 residues. The CDR3 region is CASSSPGLADTYNEQFF. The CDR3 nucleotides are TGTGCCAGCAGCTCCCCAGGACTAGCGGATACCTACAATGAGCAGTTCTTC.

V usage is TRBV19 and J usage is TRBJ1-2, with TRBD1 matching over 8 bases. Germline values: CDR1 LNHDA, CDR2 SQIVND (reference sequence). This CDR3 is 15 amino acids long. Unmatched junction bases numbered 7, after V lost 5 bases and J lost 2 bases. Written as DNA, the CDR3 is TGTGCCAGTAGTTCAAGACAGGGGTCCAACTATGGCTACACCTTC. This gives the protein CASSSRQGSNYGYTF.

The chain is built from TRBV18 and TRBJ2-5; a possible D gene is TRBD1 (5 bases). There are 14 residues in the CDR3. Germline V gene sequence: CDR1 KGHSH, CDR2 LQKENI. The V end lost 2 bases, the J end lost 4 bases, and 11 bases lay between the germline ends. The CDR3 spells CASSPVQVPETQYF. The CDR3 bases are TGTGCCAGCTCACCAGTACAGGTTCCAGAGACCCAGTACTTC.

The genes are TRBV20-1 and TRBJ2-3; 7 positions match TRBD1. V shed 3 bases and J 2 bases; nucleotides not matched to a gene: 8. This CDR3 has 15 amino acids. Germline CDR1 reads DFQATT; CDR2 reads SNEGSKA (reference sequence). CDR3 sequence (DNA): TGCAGTGCTAGTCCCAGGGGGATAAACACAGATACGCAGTATTTT. Translation gives CSASPRGINTDTQYF.

Concerning this clone: Other DNA sequences from this sample encode an identical CDR3 as well. The chain has TRBV9 and TRBJ1-1; 8 positions agree with TRBD1. Germline values: CDR1 SGDLS, CDR2 YYNGEE. This CDR3 contains 14 residues. Germline trimming cut 0 bases from V and 4 bases from J; bases unmatched to any gene: 2. CDR3 sequence reads: CASSVAGQGTEAFF. The DNA of the CDR3 is TGTGCCAGCAGCGTAGCCGGACAGGGCACTGAAGCTTTCTTT.

As regards this clone: A read error may produce the germline difference seen at one junction end. The chain combines TRBV6-2 or TRBV6-3 with TRBJ2-4; TRBD2 aligns across 10 bases. The germline V gene has CDR1 MNHEY and CDR2 SVGEGT. The CDR3 contains 13 residues. The CDR3 nucleotides are TGTGCCAGCAGCCATATACTAGCGGGGCGAAGGGACTTC. Amino acids: CASSHILAGRRDF.

This chain joins TRBV5-1 and TRBJ2-2; D is possibly TRBD1 (5 bases). This CDR3 is built from 15 residues. Germline V CDR1 and CDR2: SGHRS, YFSETQ. The V end lost 0 bases, the J end lost 7 bases, and 13 bases lay between the germline ends. CDR3 sequence (DNA): TGCGCCAGCAGCTTGGACAGGACCTGGGGCGGGGAGCTGTTTTTT. It encodes CASSLDRTWGGELFF.

As for this clone: Sequence at one end of the junction differs from germline and may be a read error. Here the CDR3 reads CSVDTAGQGTQYF. Here the CDR3 DNA reads TGCAGCGTTGACACGGCAGGGCAAGGGACCCAGTACTTC. The chain recombines TRBV29-1 with TRBJ2-5; TRBD1 is a possible D gene (5 bases). Germline CDR1 reads SQVTM; CDR2 reads ANQGSEA. The CDR3 loop spans 13 amino acids.

CDR3 nucleotide sequence: TGTGCCAGCAGACCCGGGACAGGGGGTGCCGGGGAGCTGTTTTTT. Amino acids: CASRPGTGGAGELFF. The chain links TRBV9 to TRBJ2-2, with 11 nucleotides matching TRBD1. The CDR3 is 15 amino acids. Germline trimming cut 5 bases from V and 6 bases from J; bases unmatched to any gene: 6. Germline V CDR1 and CDR2: SGDLS, YYNGEE.

The chain joins TRBV7-2 to TRBJ1-4; no reliable D call. The CDR3 has 15 residues. The ends were cut back, 1 base at V and 4 bases at J, with 10 bases in the middle. The germline V gene encodes CDR1 SGHTA and CDR2 FQGNSA. The CDR3 loop is CASSLGPRNNEKLFF. For the CDR3, the DNA is TGTGCCAGCAGCTTAGGGCCCCGCAATAATGAAAAACTGTTTTTT.

This CDR3 reads CASGGQGSAWNTEAFF. The CDR3 DNA reads TGTGCCAGTGGGGGACAGGGATCGGCTTGGAACACTGAAGCTTTCTTT. The chain links TRBV19 to TRBJ1-1; 9 bases are shared with TRBD1. Germline loops: CDR1 LNHDA, CDR2 SQIVND (reference sequence). J gave up 1 base and V 8 bases, and 11 bases lay outside the gene matches. The CDR3 covers 16 residues. Variable domain in full (rest from reference TRBV19 and TRBJ1-1): DGGITQSPKYLFRKEGQNVTLSCEQNLNHDAMYWYRQDPGQGLRLIYYSQIVNDFQKGDIAEGYSVSREKKESFPLTVTSAQKNPTAFYLCASGGQGSAWNTEAFFGQGTRLTVV.